The 4 T cell receptor beta chains given below trace back to one sample, sequenced in a study of coeliac disease. Here immunoSEQ multiplex PCR was the method, and the copy in TCRdb shows in-frame clones only, minus some. This sample has 2,500 to 3,000 clones, with approximately 67% found just once. Source material: lamina propria lymphocytes from the gut. The receptors were sampled from a woman in her sixties or seventies with celiac disease on a gluten-free diet.

This clone was detected only a few times. The gene calls are TRBV18 and TRBJ1-2; possible D gene TRBD1, 6 bases. Germline V gene lookup returns CDR1 KGHSH and CDR2 LQKENI. This CDR3 has 13 amino acids. Trimming stripped 6 bases from V and 7 bases from J, with 15 bases between. CDR3 in amino acids: CASSFDRKAGYTF. DNA for the CDR3: TGTGCCAGCTCTTTCGACAGGAAAGCTGGCTACACCTTC. Drawing the rest from reference TRBV18 and TRBJ1-2, the complete variable domain is NAGVMQNPRHLVRRRGQEARLRCSPMKGHSHVYWYRQLPEEGLKFMVYLQKENIIDESGMPKERFSAEFPKEGPSILRIQQVVRGDSAAYFCASSFDRKAGYTFGSGTRLTVV.

This chain connects TRBV5-4 to TRBJ2-7, with 7 bases fitting TRBD2. Germline trimming cut 4 bases from V and 2 bases from J; bases unmatched to any gene: 6. Germline CDR1 and CDR2: SGHNT and YYREEE (reference sequence). This CDR3 is 14 amino acids long. The CDR3 sequence is CASSANRGAYEQYV. In nucleotides, the CDR3 is TGTGCCAGCAGCGCTAACCGGGGGGCCTACGAGCAGTACGTC.

The chain is built from TRBV27 and TRBJ2-2, with D possibly being TRBD1 (7 bases). This CDR3 is built from 14 residues. The germline V gene encodes CDR1 MNHEY and CDR2 SMNVEV (reference sequence). V lost 7 bases to trimming and J lost 2 bases, with 11 bases between them. The CDR3 coding sequence is TGTGCCAGCATGCGGGACAGAAACACCGGGGAGCTGTTTTTT. Translated: CASMRDRNTGELFF.

This clone was found a few times. V and J are TRBV10-3 and TRBJ2-5; 10 bases are shared with TRBD2. The trim removed 2 bases at V and 5 bases at J, leaving 11 bases unmatched. CDR1 is ENHRY, CDR2 SYGVKD, per germline. This CDR3 is 17 amino acids long. The CDR3 protein is CAISEDYRLAGGETQYF. CDR3 nucleotides: TGTGCCATCAGTGAGGACTATCGACTAGCGGGCGGGGAGACCCAGTACTTC.